This passage covers 28 T cell receptor beta chains from one sample sequenced in a study of human T cells and chemical hapten exposure. The time point: patch test 1, 2 weeks after DPC sensitization. Regarding treatment: therapeutic diphenylcyclopropenone sensitization with weekly scalp DPC. TCRdb re-derived calls from the RACE reads in MiXCR, one entry per CDR3 protein. This table has roughly 86,000 distinct CDR3 sequences, under 12% appearing once. Specimen: whole blood, collected in connection with sensitization to the hapten diphenylcyclopropenone (DPC). The receptors here all came from a man in his forties with alopecia areata. Some clones in this sample may be carry-over from other donors' samples.

This clonotype was seen many times. The CDR3 DNA sequence: TGTGCCAGCAGCCAAGTGGGACAGCCGGCCAAAAACATTCAGTACTTC. As protein: CASSQVGQPAKNIQYF. The chain carries TRBV3-1 and TRBJ2-4; the match to TRBD1 covers 7 bases. Germline CDR1 and CDR2: LGHDT and YNNKEL (reference sequence). The CDR3 covers 16 residues. With V trimmed by 1 base and J by 1 base, 4 bases remained unmatched.

The V gene is TRBV10-3, the J gene TRBJ1-1; D call uncertain. The CDR3 has 14 residues. Trimming stripped 4 bases from V and 3 bases from J, with 12 bases between. CDR1 and CDR2 from the germline V gene are ENHRY and SYGVKD. CDR3 loop: CAISAGVRDTEAFF. In DNA, the CDR3 is TGTGCCATCAGTGCAGGCGTGAGGGACACTGAAGCTTTCTTT.

This chain connects TRBV12-3 or TRBV12-4 to TRBJ1-4; the D is unclear. CDR3 length: 16 amino acids. V dropped 6 bases and J dropped 7 bases, with 21 bases sitting between them. CDR3 loop: CASRTETWVESEKLFF. The CDR3 coding sequence is TGTGCCAGCAGAACAGAGACTTGGGTGGAAAGTGAAAAACTGTTTTTT.

This clonotype was observed a handful of times. V is TRBV7-2 and J is TRBJ2-4, with 7 bases aligning to TRBD2. V was clipped by 5 bases and J by 0 bases; unmatched bases: 10. The CDR3 extends over 17 amino acids. Germline V gene data show CDR1 as SGHTA and CDR2 as FQGNSA. The CDR3 reads CASSPSGAGVAKNIQYF. In DNA form, the CDR3 reads TGTGCCAGCAGCCCGAGCGGGGCGGGGGTAGCCAAAAACATTCAGTACTTC.

There are many counts of this clonotype. This chain links TRBV7-2 with TRBJ1-3; D is unresolved. The CDR3 contains 15 residues. Germline CDR1 reads SGHTA; CDR2 reads FQGNSA. V gave up 4 bases and J gave up 0 bases, with 10 bases separating them. CDR3 coding DNA: TGTGCCAGCAGCTCCCTGCCTGGCTCTGGAAACACCATATATTTT. It yields the protein CASSSLPGSGNTIYF.

This clonotype has only a few counts. The J gene is TRBJ2-1, the V gene TRBV29-1; no definite D call. The CDR3 is 14 amino acids. Trimming removed 7 bases from V and 0 bases from J, with 13 bases in between. Germline-derived CDR1 and CDR2 are SQVTM and ANQGSEA. The CDR3 region is CSAEGVSSYNEQFF. In DNA form, the CDR3 reads TGCAGCGCCGAAGGCGTGAGCTCCTACAATGAGCAGTTCTTC.

This rearrangement joins TRBV18 to TRBJ2-5; a weak D match, TRBD1 (7 bases). With 0 bases removed from V and 0 bases from J, the gap between germline ends came to 14 bases. Germline CDR1 KGHSH, CDR2 LQKENI. The CDR3 contains 17 residues. CDR3 amino acids: CASSPPLRGEYQETQYF. The CDR3 DNA is TGTGCCAGCTCACCACCGCTCAGGGGGGAGTACCAAGAGACCCAGTACTTC.

The rearrangement links TRBV5-1 to TRBJ1-3, with D hard to call. CDR3 size: 14 residues. Germline-derived CDR1 and CDR2 are SGHRS and YFSETQ. The germline V and J ends were trimmed by 0 bases and 0 bases, with 4 bases remaining between them. The CDR3 DNA follows: TGCGCCAGCAGCTTGGGTGACTCTGGAAACACCATATATTTT. Residues: CASSLGDSGNTIYF. Complete variable domain (other parts from reference TRBV5-1 and TRBJ1-3): KAGVTQTPRYLIKTRGQQVTLSCSPISGHRSVSWYQQTPGQGLQFLFEYFSETQRNKGNFPGRFSGRQFSNSRSEMNVSTLELGDSALYLCASSLGDSGNTIYFGEGSWLTVV.

This clonotype was observed many times. The gene calls are TRBV28 and TRBJ2-1, with D tentatively TRBD2 (5 bases). The germline CDR1 and CDR2 sequences are MDHEN and SYDVKM. V was shortened by 3 bases and J by 7 bases, with 19 bases between the two germline ends. The CDR3 consists of 16 residues. The CDR3 sequence: CASSFLNLRGGNEQFF. The CDR3 region has the DNA TGTGCCAGCAGTTTCCTTAATCTACGGGGTGGGAATGAGCAGTTCTTC.

The chain employs TRBV12-3 or TRBV12-4 and TRBJ1-6; D is ambiguous. The V end was cut by 2 bases, the J end by 7 bases, with 9 bases between. This CDR3 has 14 amino acids. For the CDR3, the DNA is TGTGCCAGCAGTTTAATGGGTAGGAATTCACCCCTCCACTTT. Amino acid sequence: CASSLMGRNSPLHF.

The chain combines TRBV6-6 with TRBJ2-1, with 10 bases that match TRBD2. CDR3 length: 14 residues. Per the germline V gene, CDR1 is MNHNY and CDR2 is SVGAGI (reference sequence). After removal of 7 bases from V and 5 bases from J, the junction contained 5 bases not matched to a gene. CDR3 coding DNA: TGTGCCAGCATGACTAGCGGGCTTAACAATGAGCAGTTCTTC. Its translation: CASMTSGLNNEQFF.

This clonotype was seen a few times. Here the CDR3 reads CSASRRTGSFAEQYF. The CDR3 nucleotides read TGCAGTGCTAGCCGGCGGACAGGGTCATTTGCGGAGCAGTACTTC. The chain uses TRBV20-1 and TRBJ2-7; 8 bases are a match to TRBD1. Trimming took 3 bases from V and 7 from J; bases not matched to a gene: 14. The CDR3 is 15 amino acids. Germline-derived CDR1 and CDR2 are DFQATT and SNEGSKA (reference sequence).

This clonotype was observed at least ten times. The rearrangement joins TRBV11-2 to TRBJ2-5, with 7 bases fitting TRBD2. The ends lost 3 bases at V and 0 bases at J; junction bases unmatched: 7. Germline assignment: CDR1 SGHAT and CDR2 FQNNGV. The CDR3 is 16 amino acids. CDR3 nucleotide sequence: TGTGCCAGCAGCTTTTTTTTAGCGGGCAACCAAGAGACCCAGTACTTC. This gives the protein CASSFFLAGNQETQYF.

This clonotype was seen ten or more times. The CDR3 nucleotides are TGCGCCAGCAGCCTCTCGACCCGGGGTTTCAGCTCCTACAATGAGCAGTTCTTC. Protein sequence: CASSLSTRGFSSYNEQFF. V and J are TRBV4-3 and TRBJ2-1; a weak D match, TRBD2 (5 bases). The V and J ends lost 4 bases and 0 bases respectively, with 19 bases between them. This CDR3 comprises 18 residues. CDR1 is LGHNA, CDR2 YSLEER, per germline.

This clonotype was detected ten times or more. The rearrangement uses TRBV28 and TRBJ2-7, with 10 bases that match TRBD2. V shed 2 bases and J 3 bases; nucleotides not matched to a gene: 10. The germline V gene has CDR1 MDHEN and CDR2 SYDVKM. The CDR3 is 17 residues long. The CDR3 DNA sequence: TGTGCCAGCAGTTTAGTCAGACTAGCGGGCCCTAACTACGAGCAGTACTTC. Its translation: CASSLVRLAGPNYEQYF.

V and J are TRBV20-1 and TRBJ2-3; 10 bases align to TRBD2. Germline V CDR1 and CDR2: DFQATT, SNEGSKA (reference sequence). The CDR3 contains 17 residues. Trimming at V came to 2 bases and at J to 2 bases, leaving 10 bases not matched to a gene. In DNA, the CDR3 is TGCAGTGCTAGAACAGCGGGAGGGCCTGGAGTCACAGATACGCAGTATTTT. Translating gives CSARTAGGPGVTDTQYF.

This clonotype was detected many times. J is TRBJ1-5 and V is TRBV29-1; a weak D match, TRBD1 (5 bases). From germline, CDR1 is SQVTM and CDR2 ANQGSEA. The CDR3 has 13 residues. V shed 4 bases and J shed 1 base, with 8 bases lying between them. CDR3 coding DNA: TGCAGCGTTGCTCAGGGCAGCAATCAGCCCCAGCATTTT. It yields the protein CSVAQGSNQPQHF.

This clonotype was seen at least ten times. The chain couples TRBV28 to TRBJ2-3, with 9 bases lining up with TRBD2. The ends lost 8 bases at V and 7 bases at J; junction bases unmatched: 16. The CDR3 length is 16 residues. Germline V gene sequence: CDR1 MDHEN, CDR2 SYDVKM. The CDR3 DNA reads as TGTGCCAGCTCGCCTTGGCGGGAGGGTTCGCAGAATACGCAGTATTTT. Translation: CASSPWREGSQNTQYF. Full variable domain (missing parts from reference TRBV28 and TRBJ2-3): DVKVTQSSRYLVKRTGEKVFLECVQDMDHENMFWYRQDPGLGLRLIYFSYDVKMKEKGDIPEGYSVSREKKERFSLILESASTNQTSMYLCASSPWREGSQNTQYFGPGTRLTVL.

This chain's CDR3 is CASSLIQGGGNEQFF. CDR3 in DNA: TGTGCCAGCAGCCTAATACAGGGGGGGGGGAATGAGCAGTTCTTC. This chain links TRBV6-1 with TRBJ2-1, with TRBD1 as a possible D gene (8 bases). The CDR3 contains 15 residues. V lost 6 bases and J 7 bases, leaving 19 bases between the germline ends. CDR1 and CDR2 from the germline V gene are MNHNS and SASEGT.

This clonotype was counted only a few times. This CDR3 reads CASSLLRGSETQYF. The CDR3 region has the DNA TGTGCCAGCAGCTTACTCAGGGGTTCTGAGACCCAGTACTTC. The gene calls are TRBV5-5 and TRBJ2-5; TRBD1 is a possible D gene (6 bases). The germline V gene encodes CDR1 SGHKS and CDR2 YYEKEE (reference sequence). V was shortened by 2 bases and J by 5 bases, with 13 bases between the two germline ends. The CDR3 consists of 14 residues.

This clonotype was seen more than once but under ten times. The rearrangement uses TRBV21-1 and TRBJ2-3; the listed D gene, TRBD2, was not tested against the DNA. TRBV21-1 counts as a pseudogene. This CDR3 contains 20 residues. The CDR3 here is CASSKNPKGGRADRTDTQYF. CDR3 bases: TGTGCCAGCAGCAAAAACCCAAAAGGCGGGAGGGCCGATCGCACAGATACGCAGTATTTT.

This clonotype was seen a handful of times. The chain has TRBV6-2 or TRBV6-3 and TRBJ1-1, with TRBD1 as a possible D gene (6 bases). Germline CDR1 reads MNHEY; CDR2 reads SVGEGT. The ends were cut back, 6 bases at V and 1 base at J, with 15 bases in the middle. The CDR3 totals 15 residues. CDR3 in DNA: TGTGCCAGCAGATCCCGACAGGCGAAGAACACTGAAGCTTTCTTT. Translation gives CASRSRQAKNTEAFF.

This clonotype occurred many times. The rearrangement joins TRBV13 to TRBJ2-3; possible D gene TRBD1, 6 bases. The germline V and J ends were trimmed by 6 bases and 0 bases, with 13 bases remaining between them. The CDR3 length is 15 residues. CDR1 and CDR2 (germline): PRHDT, FYEKMQ (reference sequence). For the CDR3, the DNA is TGTGCCAGCAGGCGTGGACAGATTAGCACAGATACGCAGTATTTT. Encoded protein: CASRRGQISTDTQYF. The full variable domain, completed using reference TRBV13 and TRBJ2-3, is AAGVIQSPRHLIKEKRETATLKCYPIPRHDTVYWYQQGPGQDPQFLISFYEKMQSDKGSIPDRFSAQQFSDYHSELNMSSLELGDSALYFCASRRGQISTDTQYFGPGTRLTVL.

This clonotype was recorded at least ten times. This chain connects TRBV6-2 or TRBV6-3 to TRBJ2-7, with D perhaps matching TRBD2 (6 bases). V lost 2 bases and J 6 bases, leaving 8 bases between the germline ends. CDR1 and CDR2 from the germline V gene are MNHEY and SVGEGT. CDR3 length: 12 amino acids. This CDR3 is CASSYVGGEQYV. The CDR3 DNA sequence: TGTGCCAGCAGTTACGTGGGAGGCGAGCAGTACGTC.

This clonotype was seen a few times. The chain employs TRBV30 and TRBJ2-1, with D unclear. CDR1 and CDR2 from the germline V gene are GTSNPN and SVGIG (reference sequence). V was trimmed by 1 base and J by 7 bases, leaving 11 bases between them. The CDR3 consists of 13 residues. This chain's CDR3 is CAWSAGKPNEQFF. The CDR3 bases are TGTGCCTGGAGTGCTGGCAAACCTAATGAGCAGTTCTTC. The complete variable domain, with remaining parts taken from reference TRBV30 and TRBJ2-1, reads SQTIHQWPATLVQPVGSPLSLECTVEGTSNPNLYWYRQAAGRGLQLLFYSVGIGQISSEVPQNLSASRPQDRQFILSSKKLLLSDSGFYLCAWSAGKPNEQFFGPGTRLTVL.

This clonotype was detected many times. The rearrangement links TRBV7-2 to TRBJ1-4, with 7 bases matching TRBD1. V lost 5 bases and J lost 8; bases outside the gene matches: 11. This CDR3 has 15 amino acids. The germline V gene has CDR1 SGHTA and CDR2 FQGNSA. CDR3 sequence reads: CASSIKSGQAEKLFF. The DNA of the CDR3 is TGTGCCAGCAGCATTAAGTCAGGACAGGCGGAAAAACTGTTTTTT.

This clonotype was picked up many times. The chain has TRBV28 and TRBJ1-1; D is ambiguous. The V gene lost 5 bases and the J gene lost 6 bases, with 10 bases spanning the gap. The CDR3 spans 12 residues. Germline V CDR1 and CDR2: MDHEN, SYDVKM. The CDR3: CASSLLGAEAFF. CDR3 coding DNA: TGTGCCAGCAGTCTCCTAGGCGCTGAAGCTTTCTTT.

The gene calls are TRBV9 and TRBJ2-7, with 9 bases fitting TRBD1. The CDR3 runs to 16 residues. Per the germline V gene, CDR1 is SGDLS and CDR2 is YYNGEE. V lost 4 bases, J lost 0 bases, and 8 bases stayed unmatched. The CDR3 nucleotides are TGTGCCAGCAGCCCAAGAGGGGACAGGGTCTCCTACGAGCAGTACTTC. Protein: CASSPRGDRVSYEQYF.